One sample yielded the 20 T cell receptor beta chains listed below, sequenced in a study of siplizumab effects on memory and regulatory T cells (dated by TCRdb to about 2019). Receptor amplification or capture employed the immunoSEQ multiplex PCR assay. TCRdb holds this immuneACCESS table with in-frame rearrangements only. Some clones are missing; in checked studies, unresolved V genes explain under half, and the rest has no known cause. This sample has over a thousand clones in its table, and around 74% of those were observed once. The top ten clonotypes cover 65% to 90% of the sample. Sequencing used TEMRA CD8+ T cells sorted from blood. In the paper's terms, the cell subset or site label means: unstimulated CD8+ CD45RA+ effector memory T cells. The source of these receptors is a human donor in good health.

This clone is deemed medium-sized. This sample includes further DNA sequences coding for the same CDR3. The V and J genes are TRBV6-6 and TRBJ1-3; D unresolved. The CDR3 runs 15 residues. Germline V lookup: CDR1 MNHNY, CDR2 SVGAGI (reference sequence). V gave up 2 bases and J gave up 4 bases, with 12 bases separating them. The CDR3 bases are TGTGCCAGCAGTTACCAAGAGGGATCAGGAAACACCATATATTTT. Encoded protein: CASSYQEGSGNTIYF.

Written as DNA, the CDR3 is TGTGCCAGCAGGTTAAGCGGGTCGCATACCGGGGAGCTGTTTTTT. It is translated as CASRLSGSHTGELFF. V gene TRBV28 combines with J gene TRBJ2-2, with a possible D match to TRBD2 (6 bases). This CDR3 is built from 15 residues. Looked up from germline, CDR1 is MDHEN and CDR2 is SYDVKM. The V gene lost 6 bases and the J gene lost 5 bases, with 16 bases spanning the gap.

The rearrangement links TRBV6-6 to TRBJ2-1, with 14 positions matching TRBD2. Germline lookup yields CDR1 MNHNY and CDR2 SVGAGI (reference sequence). V lost 6 bases, J lost 9 bases, and 7 bases stayed unmatched. The CDR3 extends over 15 amino acids. CDR3 nucleotide sequence: TGTGCCAGCAGCGGGACTAGCGGGAGTAGGGGTGAGCAGTTCTTC. Translated: CASSGTSGSRGEQFF.

V and J are TRBV7-9 and TRBJ1-1; D is undetermined. The CDR3 spans 12 residues. Between the trimmed V and J ends, which lost 3 bases and 10 bases, there was a span of 12 bases. Germline lookup yields CDR1 SEHNR and CDR2 FQNEAQ (reference sequence). The CDR3: CASSLNLGGAFF. DNA of the CDR3: TGTGCCAGCAGCTTGAACTTGGGAGGAGCTTTCTTT.

The V call is TRBV5-8, the J call TRBJ1-1; tentative D call: TRBD1 (5 bases). Germline-derived CDR1 and CDR2 are SGHTS and YDEGEE. V shed 4 bases and J shed 4 bases, with 17 bases lying between them. The CDR3 length is 15 residues. The CDR3 DNA reads as TGTGCCAGCAGCAGCCGGGGGGGTGACGCCACTGAAGCTTTCTTT. It is translated as CASSSRGGDATEAFF.

This clone is categorized as medium-sized. Different DNA sequences within this sample yield the same CDR3. The rearrangement uses TRBV27 and TRBJ2-3, with 12 bases matching TRBD2. The V gene's germline CDR1 is MNHEY and CDR2 SMNVEV (reference sequence). CDR3 size: 16 residues. V lost 5 bases to trimming and J lost 3 bases; unmatched junction nucleotides: 6. The CDR3 DNA is TGTGCCAGCAGTAGTCGTCTAGCGGGAGGGACAGATACGCAGTATTTT. Translated, it gives CASSSRLAGGTDTQYF.

The chain carries TRBV7-9 and TRBJ1-2, with D tentatively TRBD1 (6 bases). Between the trimmed V and J ends, which lost 2 bases and 0 bases, there was a span of 10 bases. The CDR3 runs 15 residues. CDR1 is SEHNR and CDR2 is FQNEAQ in the germline V gene (reference sequence). The CDR3 sequence: CASSLYGGPNYGYTF. CDR3 in DNA: TGTGCCAGCAGCTTATACGGGGGCCCTAACTATGGCTACACCTTC. The full variable domain, completed using reference TRBV7-9 and TRBJ1-2, is DTGVSQNPRHKITKRGQNVTFRCDPISEHNRLYWYRQTLGQGPEFLTYFQNEAQLEKSRLLSDRFSAERPKGSFSTLEIQRTEQGDSAMYLCASSLYGGPNYGYTFGSGTRLTVV.

About this clone: No conserved phenylalanine or tryptophan is present at the end of the CDR3, so a read error is the likely explanation. The DNA is left out, because the CDR3 cannot be placed on it with certainty; the CDR3 is given as TCRdb lists it. The chain links TRBV11-1 to TRBJ1-2; TRBD1, the table's D call, lacks a check against the DNA. CDR1 is SGHAT, CDR2 FQDESV, per germline (reference sequence). The CDR3 has 15 residues if both end residues are counted. The CDR3 sequence: CASSLQAKAGKTYGY.

This clone was counted only a few times. J is TRBJ2-7 and V is TRBV30, with 8 positions matching TRBD1. Germline-derived CDR1 and CDR2 are GTSNPN and SVGIG (reference sequence). The length of the CDR3 is 15 residues. The V and J ends lost 4 bases and 1 base, in that order; junction bases with no gene match: 9. This CDR3 reads CAWNREGQESYEQYF. Here the CDR3 DNA reads TGTGCCTGGAACCGAGAGGGACAGGAGTCCTACGAGCAGTACTTC.

The chain is built from TRBV5-6 and TRBJ2-7, with 9 bases that match TRBD2. This CDR3 has 15 residues. CDR1 and CDR2 (germline): SGHDT, YYEEEE. The trim removed 1 base at V and 1 base at J, leaving 3 bases unmatched. The CDR3 loop reads CASSLFLAGSYEQYF. The CDR3 bases are TGTGCCAGCAGCTTGTTCCTAGCGGGATCCTACGAGCAGTACTTC. The whole variable domain, filled in from reference TRBV5-6 and TRBJ2-7, reads DAGVTQSPTHLIKTRGQQVTLRCSPKSGHDTVSWYQQALGQGPQFIFQYYEEEERQRGNFPDRFSGHQFPNYSSELNVNALLLGDSALYLCASSLFLAGSYEQYFGPGTRLTVT.

The chain employs TRBV6-4 and TRBJ2-7, with TRBD2 matching 8 bases. V lost 3 bases and J lost 2; bases outside the gene matches: 3. Per germline, CDR1 MRHNA and CDR2 SNTAGT. This CDR3 contains 14 residues. As DNA, the CDR3 is TGTGCCAGCAGTGAAACGGGGGGGACCTACGAGCAGTACTTC. Protein: CASSETGGTYEQYF.

This chain connects TRBV6-9 to TRBJ1-1, with a tentative D call TRBD1 (5 bases). The CDR3 contains 15 residues. Germline V lookup: CDR1 MNHGY, CDR2 SVAAGI. V was shortened by 4 bases and J by 5 bases, with 17 bases between the two germline ends. The CDR3 nucleotides read TGTGCCAGCAGTTGGGGGTCCAGAGGGTGGACTGAAGCTTTCTTT. It encodes CASSWGSRGWTEAFF.

The V gene is TRBV28, the J gene TRBJ2-5, with TRBD2 matching 13 bases. With V trimmed by 3 bases and J by 5 bases, 9 bases remained unmatched. From germline, CDR1 is MDHEN and CDR2 SYDVKM. The CDR3 contains 17 residues. The CDR3 region is CASSFPTSGRPPETQYF. CDR3 in DNA: TGTGCCAGCAGTTTTCCGACTAGCGGGAGGCCTCCCGAGACCCAGTACTTC.

This sequence joins TRBV5-6 and TRBJ2-3; no firm D call. Germline assignment: CDR1 SGHDT and CDR2 YYEEEE. The germline V and J ends were trimmed by 3 bases and 0 bases, with 8 bases remaining between them. The CDR3 loop spans 14 amino acids. This CDR3 is CASSYSSSTDTQYF. The CDR3 nucleotides read TGTGCCAGCAGCTACAGTTCTAGCACAGATACGCAGTATTTT. Complete variable domain (other parts from reference TRBV5-6 and TRBJ2-3): DAGVTQSPTHLIKTRGQQVTLRCSPKSGHDTVSWYQQALGQGPQFIFQYYEEEERQRGNFPDRFSGHQFPNYSSELNVNALLLGDSALYLCASSYSSSTDTQYFGPGTRLTVL.

The chain has TRBV27 and TRBJ2-4; weak D call: TRBD1 (5 bases). V lost 0 bases and J lost 0, with 6 bases in between. CDR1 MNHEY and CDR2 SMNVEV come from the germline V gene (reference sequence). The CDR3 is made up of 15 amino acids. The CDR3 DNA follows: TGTGCCAGCAGTTTATCGCAGGGAGCCAAAAACATTCAGTACTTC. Translating gives CASSLSQGAKNIQYF.

The V gene is TRBV12-5, the J gene TRBJ1-2, with TRBD1 matching over 7 bases. The CDR3 covers 15 residues. The germline V gene has CDR1 LGHNT and CDR2 FRNRAP. V gave up 5 bases and J gave up 6 bases; unmatched junction bases: 12. As DNA, the CDR3 is TGTGCTAGTGGTCGGTTCAGGGGGGCAGCAGATGGCTACACCTTC. Its translation: CASGRFRGAADGYTF.

This clone rates as medium-sized. The CDR3 is CASSLVFYEQYF. The CDR3, as DNA: TGTGCCAGCAGCTTAGTGTTCTACGAGCAGTACTTC. J is TRBJ2-7 and V is TRBV7-5. TRBV7-5 is labeled a pseudogene. The length of the CDR3 is 12 residues.

This chain connects TRBV7-8 to TRBJ2-2; TRBD1 matches at 9 bases. The CDR3 has 16 amino acids. V lost 5 bases and J lost 3; bases outside the gene matches: 7. Per germline, CDR1 SGHVS and CDR2 FQNEAQ. CDR3 sequence: CASSAIQGAYTGELFF. The CDR3 DNA reads as TGTGCCAGCAGCGCCATACAGGGGGCGTACACCGGGGAGCTGTTTTTT.

The V and J genes are TRBV27 and TRBJ2-7, with 9 bases that match TRBD2. CDR1 is MNHEY, CDR2 SMNVEV, per germline (reference sequence). V dropped 8 bases and J dropped 2; count of bases not matched to a gene: 7. This CDR3 spans 14 amino acids. For the CDR3, the DNA is TGTGCCAGCGCTCCGGGACTAGCCACCTACGAGCAGTACTTC. Translating it yields CASAPGLATYEQYF.

CDR3 DNA: TGTGCCAGCAGTTACGGGACAGAGGTTATCGAGCAGTACTTC. It is translated as CASSYGTEVIEQYF. V and J are TRBV6-5 and TRBJ2-7; 7 nucleotides line up with TRBD1. The length of the CDR3 is 14 residues. Trimming cost V 2 bases and J 6 bases; bases outside gene matches: 7. CDR1 and CDR2 from the germline V gene are MNHEY and SVGAGI.